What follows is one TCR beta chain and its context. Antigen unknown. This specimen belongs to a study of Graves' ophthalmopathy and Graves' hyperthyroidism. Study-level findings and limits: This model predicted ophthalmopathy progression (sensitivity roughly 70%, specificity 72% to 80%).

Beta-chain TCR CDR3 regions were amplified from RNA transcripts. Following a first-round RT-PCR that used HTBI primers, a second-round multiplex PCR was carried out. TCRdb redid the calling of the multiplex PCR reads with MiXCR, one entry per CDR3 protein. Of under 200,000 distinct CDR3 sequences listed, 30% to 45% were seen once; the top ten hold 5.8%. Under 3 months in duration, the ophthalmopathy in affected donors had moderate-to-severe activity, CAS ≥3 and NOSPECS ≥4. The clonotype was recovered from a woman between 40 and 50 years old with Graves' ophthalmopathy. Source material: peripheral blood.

The CDR3 DNA sequence: TGTGCCAGCAGTCCTTACAGGGGCCTGGACACTGAAGCTTTCTTT. It specifies CASSPYRGLDTEAFF. J is TRBJ1-1 and V is TRBV12-3 or TRBV12-4, with 7 bases lining up with TRBD1. The J segment lost 3 bases and the V segment lost 5 bases, leaving 9 bases of the junction unmatched. The CDR3 runs to 15 residues.